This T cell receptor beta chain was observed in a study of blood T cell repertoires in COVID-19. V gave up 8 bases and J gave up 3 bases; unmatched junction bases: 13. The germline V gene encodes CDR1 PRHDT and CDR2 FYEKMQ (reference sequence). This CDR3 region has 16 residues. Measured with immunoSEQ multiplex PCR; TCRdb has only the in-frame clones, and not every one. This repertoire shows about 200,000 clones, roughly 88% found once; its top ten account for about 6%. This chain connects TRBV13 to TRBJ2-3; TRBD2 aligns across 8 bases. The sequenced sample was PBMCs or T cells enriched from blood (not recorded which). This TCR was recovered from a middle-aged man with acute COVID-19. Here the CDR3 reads CASQGASGYGTDTQYF. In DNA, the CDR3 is TGTGCCAGCCAAGGGGCTAGCGGGTATGGGACAGATACGCAGTATTTT.